This T cell receptor (beta chain) was recovered during a study of identical twins (dated by TCRdb to about 2016). Regarding the research as a whole: The study deep-sequenced TCR alpha and beta repertoires from monozygotic twins, unrelated adults of various ages and cord blood to test whether fetal clonotypes persist. To rule out contamination, replicate twin experiments were performed at different times with different library preparation protocols.

Libraries came from 5' RACE. Sequencer: Illumina HiSeq 2000. Template switching added a universal primer binding site, and the final cDNA carried a unique molecular identifier that allowed TCR cDNA molecules to be counted accurately. Specific primers in the conserved constant-segment region were used to synthesize first-strand cDNA for TCR alpha and beta chains. To control for contamination, every cDNA library was double barcoded, receiving both a SMART-Mk sample barcode and Illumina barcodes. TruSeq adapter sequences, together with Illumina sample barcodes, were added in two successive PCR steps. The Illumina HiSeq platform was used with custom primers to sequence TCR alpha and beta cDNA libraries. Regarding the original processing steps: MiGEC was used to process raw reads and extract unique molecular identifiers, and MiXCR was used to find CDR3 positions. For each individual, recombination models were inferred using an EM algorithm with the repgenHMM and IGoR tools. The analysis of shared clonotypes was done with the tcR package in R, with sharing normalized by the product of cloneset sizes. Out-of-frame nonproductive sequences were analyzed to study raw recombination free of thymic and clonal selection effects. The raw public data were reprocessed by TCRdb itself: fastp quality trimming at Q25, MiXCR clonotype calling, in-frame beta chains only. Records with the same CDR3 protein are collapsed into one entry carrying the most frequent genes and DNA. TCRdb, rather than the study authors, made the V and J calls. The sample has approximately 240,000 distinct CDR3 sequences on record, around 15% of them singletons. In total, the top ten clones hold around 8.3% of the sample.

A note on this clonotype: Its antigen is not yet known. No base quality values were provided; no much bigger clone lies one nucleotide off.

Summary of the overall study and its limitations: The excess sharing between twins in beta out-of-frame sequences was weaker because fewer shared sequences reduced the signal-to-noise ratio. Fewer insertions were carried by abundant cord blood beta clonotypes, a similar but weaker trend appeared in young adult naive repertoires, and no such trend appeared in memory repertoires. In monozygotic twins, recombination models systematically underestimated out-of-frame TCR alpha sharing, but the models matched the sharing seen between unrelated individuals. Conclusions relied on cross-sectional statistical analysis, since the same donors could not be followed over many years. Out-of-frame TCR alpha sequences shared between twins showed an excess of low generation-probability sequences compared with coincidental sharing between unrelated individuals. Zero-insertion analyses could be partly confounded by invariant T cells such as MAIT and iNKT, although diverse VJ usage argued against such confounding for most clonotypes.

All donors were healthy Caucasians. Using Miltenyi CD45RO+ enrichment and human naive T-cell isolation kits, memory (CD45RO+) and naive T cells were isolated from PBMC. The sample comprised memory (CD45RO+) T cells sorted from blood. Per the publication, the cell subset or site label means: CD45RO+ enriched T cells. This TCR came from a woman aged 18-29 years in good health.

The CDR3 reads as follows: CASRPGTRTDTQYF. The nucleotides read TGCGCCAGCAGACCCGGGACCCGCACAGATACGCAGTATTTT. The chain links TRBV5-1 with TRBJ2-3, with the D gene possibly TRBD1 or TRBD2, each one fitting 5 bases. From cysteine to phenylalanine, the CDR3 is 14 amino acids long. Only the CDR3 portion is preserved as DNA: 42 bases, with reading frame beginning at the first base. Deletion took 5 bases off V and 1 base off J, with a span of 11 bases between the germline ends. For CDR1 and CDR2, the germline V gene lists SGHRS and YFSETQ. With the portions outside the CDR3 filled from the reference TRBV5-1 and TRBJ2-3 genes, the complete variable region becomes KAGVTQTPRYLIKTRGQQVTLSCSPISGHRSVSWYQQTPGQGLQFLFEYFSETQRNKGNFPGRFSGRQFSNSRSEMNVSTLELGDSALYLCASRPGTRTDTQYFGPGTRLTVL.